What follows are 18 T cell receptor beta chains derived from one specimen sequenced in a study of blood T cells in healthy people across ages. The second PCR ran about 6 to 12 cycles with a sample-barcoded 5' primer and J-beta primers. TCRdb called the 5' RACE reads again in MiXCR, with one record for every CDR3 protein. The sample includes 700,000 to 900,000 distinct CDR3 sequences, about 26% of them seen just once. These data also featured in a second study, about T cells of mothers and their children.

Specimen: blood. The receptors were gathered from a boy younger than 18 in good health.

This chain's CDR3 is CASSGTSGGARYEQYF. The CDR3 nucleotides read TGCGCCAGCAGTGGGACTAGCGGGGGAGCTAGGTACGAGCAGTACTTC. The V and J genes are TRBV10-2 and TRBJ2-5, with TRBD2 matching over 13 bases. The DNA matches TRBJ2-7 better at its end, which makes the J call doubtful. The CDR3 is 16 residues long. Germline-derived CDR1 and CDR2 are WSHSY and SAAADI.

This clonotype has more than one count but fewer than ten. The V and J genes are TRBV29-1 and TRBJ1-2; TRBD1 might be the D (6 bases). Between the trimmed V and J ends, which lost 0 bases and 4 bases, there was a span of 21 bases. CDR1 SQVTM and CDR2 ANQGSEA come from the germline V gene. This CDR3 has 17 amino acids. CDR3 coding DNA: TGCAGCGTTGAAGACCCCGGCCCCACAGGGATGGGCTATGGCTACACCTTC. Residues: CSVEDPGPTGMGYGYTF.

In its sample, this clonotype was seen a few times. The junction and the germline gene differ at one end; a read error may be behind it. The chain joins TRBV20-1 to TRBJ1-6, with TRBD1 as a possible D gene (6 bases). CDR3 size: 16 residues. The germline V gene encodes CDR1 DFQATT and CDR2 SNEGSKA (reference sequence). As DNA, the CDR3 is TGCAGTGCTAGAGAGCAATACAGGGTGAATAATTCACCCCTCCGCTTT. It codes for CSAREQYRVNNSPLRF.

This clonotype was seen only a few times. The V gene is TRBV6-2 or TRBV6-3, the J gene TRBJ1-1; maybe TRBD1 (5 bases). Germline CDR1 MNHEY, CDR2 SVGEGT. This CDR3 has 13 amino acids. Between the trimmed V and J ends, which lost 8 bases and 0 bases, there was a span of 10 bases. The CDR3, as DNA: TGTGCCAGCGGGGGTTTTTTGAACACTGAAGCTTTCTTT. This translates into CASGGFLNTEAFF.

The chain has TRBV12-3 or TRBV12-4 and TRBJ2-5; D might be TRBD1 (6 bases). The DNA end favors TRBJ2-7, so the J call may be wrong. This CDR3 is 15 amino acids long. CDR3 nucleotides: TGTGCCAGCAGCAAAGACAGGCCCGACTCCTACGAGCAGTACTTC. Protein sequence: CASSKDRPDSYEQYF.

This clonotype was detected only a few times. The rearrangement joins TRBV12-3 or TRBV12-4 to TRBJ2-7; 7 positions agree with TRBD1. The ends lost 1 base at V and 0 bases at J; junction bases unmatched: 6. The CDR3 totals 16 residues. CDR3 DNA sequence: TGTGCCAGCAGTTTAGTCCGACAGGGAAGCTCCTACGAGCAGTACTTC. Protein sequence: CASSLVRQGSSYEQYF.

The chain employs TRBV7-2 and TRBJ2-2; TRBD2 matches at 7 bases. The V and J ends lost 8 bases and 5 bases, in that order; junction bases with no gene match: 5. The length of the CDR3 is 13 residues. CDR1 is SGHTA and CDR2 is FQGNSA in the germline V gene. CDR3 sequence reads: CASVSGETGELFF. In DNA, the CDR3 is TGTGCCAGCGTAAGCGGGGAGACCGGGGAGCTGTTTTTT.

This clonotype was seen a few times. The CDR3 sequence is CASSWSVTTGELFF. In DNA form, the CDR3 reads TGTGCCAGCAGTTGGTCAGTGACCACCGGGGAGCTGTTTTTT. The chain has TRBV28 and TRBJ2-2; D uncertain. The CDR3 is 14 amino acids. Trimming pared 4 bases from V and 4 bases from J, leaving 10 bases between. CDR1 is MDHEN and CDR2 is SYDVKM in the germline V gene.

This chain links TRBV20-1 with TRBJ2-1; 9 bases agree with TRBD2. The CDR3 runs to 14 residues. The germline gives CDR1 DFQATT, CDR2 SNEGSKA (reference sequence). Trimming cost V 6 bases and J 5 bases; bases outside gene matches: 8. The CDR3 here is CSAPRASGDNEQFF. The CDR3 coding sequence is TGCAGTGCCCCTCGGGCTAGCGGGGACAATGAGCAGTTCTTC.

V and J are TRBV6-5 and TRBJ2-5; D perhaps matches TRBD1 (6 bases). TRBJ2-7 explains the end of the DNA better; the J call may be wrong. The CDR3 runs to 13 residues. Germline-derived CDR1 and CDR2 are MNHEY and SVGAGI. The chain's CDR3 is CASGRDTDYEQYF. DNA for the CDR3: TGTGCCAGCGGCAGGGACACTGACTACGAGCAGTACTTC.

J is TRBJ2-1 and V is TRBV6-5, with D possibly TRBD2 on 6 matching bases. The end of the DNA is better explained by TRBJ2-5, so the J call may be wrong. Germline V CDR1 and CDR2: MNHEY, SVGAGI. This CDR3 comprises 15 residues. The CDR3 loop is CASSYGSGKGETQYF. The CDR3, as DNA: TGTGCCAGCAGTTACGGTAGCGGAAAAGGGGAGACCCAGTACTTC.

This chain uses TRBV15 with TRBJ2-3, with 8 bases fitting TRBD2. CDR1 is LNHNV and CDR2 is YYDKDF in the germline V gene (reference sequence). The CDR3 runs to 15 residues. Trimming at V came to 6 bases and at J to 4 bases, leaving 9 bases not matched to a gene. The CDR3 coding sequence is TGTGCCACCAGGGGGGTAGCGGGGACTCCAGATACGCAGTATTTT. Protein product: CATRGVAGTPDTQYF.

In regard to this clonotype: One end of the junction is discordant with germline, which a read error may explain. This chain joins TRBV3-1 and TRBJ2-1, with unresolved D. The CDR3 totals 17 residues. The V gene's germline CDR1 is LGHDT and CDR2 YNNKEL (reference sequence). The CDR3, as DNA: TGCGCCAGCAGCGACCGCCTTTACCAGCACTCCTACAATGAGCAGTTCTTC. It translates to CASSDRLYQHSYNEQFF.

The DNA for the CDR3 is TGCAGTGCCGGGACCTCCGGGGAGACCCAGTACTTC. Its protein product is CSAGTSGETQYF. This chain connects TRBV20-1 to TRBJ2-5, with D perhaps assigned TRBD1 or TRBD2 (5 bases each). The CDR3 is 12 residues long. V was cut by 6 bases and J by 5 bases, with 13 bases left in between. The germline gives CDR1 DFQATT, CDR2 SNEGSKA (reference sequence).

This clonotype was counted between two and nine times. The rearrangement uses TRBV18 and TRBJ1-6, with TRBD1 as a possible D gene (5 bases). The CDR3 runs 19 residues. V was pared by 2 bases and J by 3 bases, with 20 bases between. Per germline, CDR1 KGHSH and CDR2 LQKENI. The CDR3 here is CASSPNGRVNRIYNSPLHF. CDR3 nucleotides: TGTGCCAGCTCACCAAACGGCAGGGTTAATAGGATCTATAATTCACCCCTCCACTTT.

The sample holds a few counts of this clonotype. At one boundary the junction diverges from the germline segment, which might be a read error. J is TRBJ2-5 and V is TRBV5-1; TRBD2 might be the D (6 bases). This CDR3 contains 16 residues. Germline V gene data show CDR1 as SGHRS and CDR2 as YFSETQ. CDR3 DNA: TGCGCCAGCGGCTTGGGCAAGCGGGCGAACCAAGAGACCCAGTACTTC. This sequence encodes CASGLGKRANQETQYF.

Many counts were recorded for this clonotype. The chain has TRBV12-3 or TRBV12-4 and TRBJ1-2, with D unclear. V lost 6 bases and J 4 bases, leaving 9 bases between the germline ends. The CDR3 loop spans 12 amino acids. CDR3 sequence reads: CASRRTFYGYTF. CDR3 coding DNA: TGTGCCAGCAGGAGGACTTTCTATGGCTACACCTTC.

CDR3 sequence: CASRSTAEQFF. In nucleotides, the CDR3 is TGTGCCAGCAGATCGACCGCTGAGCAGTTCTTC. The J gene is TRBJ2-5, the V gene TRBV6-1, with D uncertain. The J call may be incorrect, as the DNA end agrees better with TRBJ2-1. Germline CDR1 and CDR2: MNHNS and SASEGT. The CDR3 totals 11 residues.